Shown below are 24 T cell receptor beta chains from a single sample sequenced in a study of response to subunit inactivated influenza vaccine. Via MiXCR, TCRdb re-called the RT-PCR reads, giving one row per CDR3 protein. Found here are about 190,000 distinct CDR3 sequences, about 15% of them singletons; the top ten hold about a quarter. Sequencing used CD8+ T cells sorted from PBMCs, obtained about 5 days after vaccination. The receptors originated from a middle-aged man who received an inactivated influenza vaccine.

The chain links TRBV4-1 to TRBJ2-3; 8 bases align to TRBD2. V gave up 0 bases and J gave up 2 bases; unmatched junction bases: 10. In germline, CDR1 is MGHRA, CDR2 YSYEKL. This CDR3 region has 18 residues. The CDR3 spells CASSQDLDELAVTDTQYF. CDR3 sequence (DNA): TGCGCCAGCAGCCAAGATTTGGACGAACTAGCGGTCACAGATACGCAGTATTTT.

The CDR3 region is CATSRETENPNQPQHF. CDR3 sequence (DNA): TGTGCCACCAGCAGAGAAACAGAGAATCCCAATCAGCCCCAGCATTTT. The chain has TRBV15 and TRBJ1-5; D call uncertain. Germline V gene data show CDR1 as LNHNV and CDR2 as YYDKDF (reference sequence). V was pared by 0 bases and J by 3 bases, with 12 bases between. CDR3 size: 16 residues.

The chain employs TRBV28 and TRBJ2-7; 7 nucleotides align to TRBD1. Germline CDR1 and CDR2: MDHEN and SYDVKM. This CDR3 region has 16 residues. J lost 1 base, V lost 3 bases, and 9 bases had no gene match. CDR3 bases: TGTGCCAGCAGTTTTTCCCGACAGGGTTGGTCCTACGAGCAGTACTTC. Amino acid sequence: CASSFSRQGWSYEQYF.

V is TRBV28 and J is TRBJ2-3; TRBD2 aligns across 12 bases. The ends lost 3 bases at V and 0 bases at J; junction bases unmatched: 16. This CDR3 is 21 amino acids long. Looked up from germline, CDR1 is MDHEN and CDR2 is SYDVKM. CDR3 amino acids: CASSFYSNGLAGPASTDTQYF. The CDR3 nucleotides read TGTGCCAGCAGTTTTTACTCCAATGGACTAGCGGGACCCGCTAGCACAGATACGCAGTATTTT. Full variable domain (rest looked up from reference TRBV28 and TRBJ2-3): DVKVTQSSRYLVKRTGEKVFLECVQDMDHENMFWYRQDPGLGLRLIYFSYDVKMKEKGDIPEGYSVSREKKERFSLILESASTNQTSMYLCASSFYSNGLAGPASTDTQYFGPGTRLTVL.

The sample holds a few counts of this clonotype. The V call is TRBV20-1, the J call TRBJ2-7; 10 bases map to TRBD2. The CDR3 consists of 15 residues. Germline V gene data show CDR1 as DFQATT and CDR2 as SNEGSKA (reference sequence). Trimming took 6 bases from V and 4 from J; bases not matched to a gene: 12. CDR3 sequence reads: CSAPALAGVSYEQYF. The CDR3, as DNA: TGCAGTGCCCCGGCTCTAGCGGGAGTATCATACGAGCAGTACTTC.

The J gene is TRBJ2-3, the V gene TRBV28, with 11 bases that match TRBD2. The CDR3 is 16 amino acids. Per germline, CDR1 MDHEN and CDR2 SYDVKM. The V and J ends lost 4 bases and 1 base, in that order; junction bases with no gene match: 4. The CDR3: CASSYSGGARTDTQYF. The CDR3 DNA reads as TGTGCCAGCAGTTATAGCGGGGGGGCGCGCACAGATACGCAGTATTTT.

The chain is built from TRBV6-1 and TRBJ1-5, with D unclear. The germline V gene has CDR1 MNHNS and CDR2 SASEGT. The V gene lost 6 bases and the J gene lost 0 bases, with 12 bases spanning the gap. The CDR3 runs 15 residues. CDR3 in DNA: TGTGCCAGCAGAGCTGATGGGATTAGCAATCAGCCCCAGCATTTT. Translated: CASRADGISNQPQHF.

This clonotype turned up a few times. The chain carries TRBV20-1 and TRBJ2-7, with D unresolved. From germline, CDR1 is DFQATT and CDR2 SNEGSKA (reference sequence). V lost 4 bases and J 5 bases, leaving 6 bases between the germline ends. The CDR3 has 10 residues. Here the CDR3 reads CSAKTHEQYF. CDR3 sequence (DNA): TGCAGTGCTAAAACCCACGAGCAGTACTTC.

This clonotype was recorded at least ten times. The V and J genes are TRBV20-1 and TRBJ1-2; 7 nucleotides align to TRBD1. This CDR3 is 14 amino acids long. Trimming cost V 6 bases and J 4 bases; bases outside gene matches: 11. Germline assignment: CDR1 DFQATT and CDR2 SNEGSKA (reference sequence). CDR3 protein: CSALLRDSLYGYTF. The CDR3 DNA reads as TGCAGTGCCCTACTCCGGGACAGCCTCTATGGCTACACCTTC.

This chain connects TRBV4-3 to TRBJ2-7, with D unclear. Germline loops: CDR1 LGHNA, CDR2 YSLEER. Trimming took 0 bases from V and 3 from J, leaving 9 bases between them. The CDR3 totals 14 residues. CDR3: CASSQDVASYEQYF. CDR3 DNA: TGCGCCAGCAGCCAAGATGTCGCAAGCTACGAGCAGTACTTC.

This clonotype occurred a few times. The DNA of the CDR3 is TGTGCCAGCAGCACCATGAACACTGAAGCTTTCTTT. Residues: CASSTMNTEAFF. This chain links TRBV7-9 with TRBJ1-1; D remains ambiguous. Germline CDR1 is SEHNR and CDR2 is FQNEAQ (reference sequence). The ends were cut back, 5 bases at V and 0 bases at J, with 4 bases in the middle. The CDR3 is made up of 12 amino acids.

Here the CDR3 reads CASSQDIGRTDTQYF. In DNA form, the CDR3 reads TGCGCCAGCAGCCAAGATATCGGGCGCACAGATACGCAGTATTTT. V and J are TRBV4-1 and TRBJ2-3; no reliable D call. The CDR3 runs to 15 residues. The germline V and J ends were trimmed by 0 bases and 1 base, with 8 bases remaining between them. CDR1 MGHRA and CDR2 YSYEKL come from the germline V gene.

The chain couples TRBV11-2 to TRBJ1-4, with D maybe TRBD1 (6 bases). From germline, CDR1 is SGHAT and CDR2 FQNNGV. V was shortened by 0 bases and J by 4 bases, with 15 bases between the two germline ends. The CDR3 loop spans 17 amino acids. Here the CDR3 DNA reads TGTGCCAGCAGCTTAGACAGGGGACACCACTATAATGAAAAACTGTTTTTT. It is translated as CASSLDRGHHYNEKLFF.

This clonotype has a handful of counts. CDR3 region: CASTPDPGTMDYEQYF. The CDR3 DNA follows: TGTGCCAGCACCCCGGATCCGGGCACGATGGACTACGAGCAGTACTTC. The chain joins TRBV7-9 to TRBJ2-7, with D unresolved. Per germline, CDR1 SEHNR and CDR2 FQNEAQ (reference sequence). Trimming cost V 7 bases and J 3 bases, with 22 bases left between them. The CDR3 extends over 16 amino acids.

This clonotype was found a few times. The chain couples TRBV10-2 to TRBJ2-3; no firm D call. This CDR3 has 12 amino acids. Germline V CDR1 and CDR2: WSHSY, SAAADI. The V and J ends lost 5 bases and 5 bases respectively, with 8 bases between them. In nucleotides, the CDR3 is TGCGCCAGCAGTAACCCTAGAGATACGCAGTATTTT. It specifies CASSNPRDTQYF.

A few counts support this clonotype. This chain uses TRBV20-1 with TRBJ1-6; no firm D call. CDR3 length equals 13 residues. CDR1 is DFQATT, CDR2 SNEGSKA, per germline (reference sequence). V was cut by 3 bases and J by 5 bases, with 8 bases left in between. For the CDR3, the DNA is TGCAGTGCTAGTGCTTGGAATAATTCACCCCTCCACTTT. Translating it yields CSASAWNNSPLHF.

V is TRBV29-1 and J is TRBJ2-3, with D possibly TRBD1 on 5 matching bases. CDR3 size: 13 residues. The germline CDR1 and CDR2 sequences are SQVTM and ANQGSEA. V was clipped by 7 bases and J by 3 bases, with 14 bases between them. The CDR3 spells CSETGIQTDTQYF. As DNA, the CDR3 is TGCAGCGAAACAGGAATTCAAACAGATACGCAGTATTTT.

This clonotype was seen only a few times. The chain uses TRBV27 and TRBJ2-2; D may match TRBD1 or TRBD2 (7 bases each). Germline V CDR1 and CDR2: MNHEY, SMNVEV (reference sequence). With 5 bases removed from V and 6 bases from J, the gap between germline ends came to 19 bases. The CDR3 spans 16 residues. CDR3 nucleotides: TGTGCCAGCAGTCCCATATCAGGGGGGGGAGCCGGGGAGCTGTTTTTT. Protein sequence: CASSPISGGGAGELFF.

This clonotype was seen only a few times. CDR3 nucleotide sequence: TGTGCCAGCAGTTACTCGATTGTAACTAGCGGGGGGGGAGCCAAAAACATTCAGTACTTC. Encoded protein: CASSYSIVTSGGGAKNIQYF. This chain uses TRBV6-2 or TRBV6-3 with TRBJ2-4; TRBD2 matches at 13 bases. V dropped 0 bases and J dropped 0; count of bases not matched to a gene: 8. Germline loops: CDR1 MNHEY, CDR2 SVGEGT. This CDR3 is 20 amino acids long.

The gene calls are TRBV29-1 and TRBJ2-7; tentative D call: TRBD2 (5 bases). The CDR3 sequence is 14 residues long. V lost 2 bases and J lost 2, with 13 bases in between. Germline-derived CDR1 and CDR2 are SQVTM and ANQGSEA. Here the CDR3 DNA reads TGCAGCGTTGAATTCCCCCGGAGGCCCTACGAGCAGTACTTC. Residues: CSVEFPRRPYEQYF.

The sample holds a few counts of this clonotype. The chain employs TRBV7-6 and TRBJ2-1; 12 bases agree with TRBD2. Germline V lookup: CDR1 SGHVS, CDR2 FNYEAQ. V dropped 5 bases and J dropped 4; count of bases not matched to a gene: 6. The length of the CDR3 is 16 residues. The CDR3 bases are TGTGCCAGCAGCCCGTGGACTAGCGGGGCTTACAATGAGCAGTTCTTC. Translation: CASSPWTSGAYNEQFF.

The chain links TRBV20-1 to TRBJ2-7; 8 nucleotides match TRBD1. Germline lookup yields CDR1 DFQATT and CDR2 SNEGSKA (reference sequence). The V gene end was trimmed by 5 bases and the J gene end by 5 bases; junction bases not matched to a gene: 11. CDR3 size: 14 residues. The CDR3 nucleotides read TGCAGTGCTGCCAACAGGGGGAAGTTCCACGAGCAGTACTTC. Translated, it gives CSAANRGKFHEQYF.

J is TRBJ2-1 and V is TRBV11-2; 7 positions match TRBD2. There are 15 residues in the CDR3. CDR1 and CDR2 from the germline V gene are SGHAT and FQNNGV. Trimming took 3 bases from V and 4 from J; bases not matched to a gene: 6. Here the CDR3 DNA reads TGTGCCAGCAGCTTGGGGGGGTCGAGGTACAATGAGCAGTTCTTC. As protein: CASSLGGSRYNEQFF.

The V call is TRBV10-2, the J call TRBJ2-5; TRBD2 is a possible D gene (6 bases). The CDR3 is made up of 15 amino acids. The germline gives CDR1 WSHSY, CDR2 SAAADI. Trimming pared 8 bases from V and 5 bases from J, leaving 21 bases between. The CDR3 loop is CASRKGPFGGETQYF. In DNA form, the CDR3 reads TGCGCCAGCCGAAAAGGACCCTTCGGAGGGGAGACCCAGTACTTC.